These T cell receptor beta chains were read from a single sample in a study of spatial heterogeneity in lung cancer. MiXCR was run by TCRdb on the 5' RACE reads, yielding one entry per CDR3 protein. The sample has around 100,000 distinct CDR3 sequences; 4.4% are singletons. The sequenced sample was lung tumor tissue, obtained at surgery. These receptors were taken from a male donor with early-stage non-small cell lung cancer. Each CDR3 is given with its conserved first and last residue. A D gene is named only where the DNA matches it firmly. Some rows mark clone size as missing; the rest say once, few, many or name a class of expanded clone.

clone size: -; J gene: TRBJ2-7; V gene: TRBV28; D gene: -; CDR3 DNA: TGTGCCAGCAGCCTCAGGGTTGGCGAGCAGTACTTC; CDR3 protein: CASSLRVGEQYF
clone size: many; J gene: TRBJ2-4; V gene: TRBV18; D gene: -; CDR3 DNA: TGTGCCAGCTCACCCCCCCTGGCCAAAAACATTCAGTACTTC; CDR3 protein: CASSPPLAKNIQYF
clone size: many; J gene: TRBJ1-4; V gene: TRBV20-1; D gene: -; CDR3 DNA: TGCAGTGCTGAAGAGGCAACTAATGAAAAACTGTTTTTT; CDR3 protein: CSAEEATNEKLFF
clone size: many; J gene: TRBJ2-1; V gene: TRBV20-1; D gene: -; CDR3 DNA: TGCAGTGCCTTGGGGGAGCGAAATGAGCAGTTCTTC; CDR3 protein: CSALGERNEQFF
clone size: many; J gene: TRBJ1-3; V gene: TRBV12-3/TRBV12-4; D gene: -; CDR3 DNA: TGTGCCAGCAGTTTTGGACATGACCGAAACACCATATATTTT; CDR3 protein: CASSFGHDRNTIYF
clone size: many; J gene: TRBJ2-7; V gene: TRBV7-9; D gene: -; CDR3 DNA: TGTGCCAGCACCATCAGCCCATCCTACGAGCAGTACTTC; CDR3 protein: CASTISPSYEQYF
clone size: many; J gene: TRBJ2-7; V gene: TRBV7-9; D gene: TRBD2; CDR3 DNA: TGTGCCAGCAGCTTAGAAACTAGCGGGGCCTACGAGCAGTACTTC; CDR3 protein: CASSLETSGAYEQYF
clone size: many; J gene: TRBJ1-6; V gene: TRBV7-9; D gene: -; CDR3 DNA: TGTGCCAGCAGCTGGGCCTATAATTCACCCCTCCACTTT; CDR3 protein: CASSWAYNSPLHF
clone size: -; J gene: TRBJ2-5; V gene: TRBV7-9; D gene: -; CDR3 DNA: TGTGCCAGCAGCTTTTCCCCCACGGACCATGGAGAGACCCAGTACTTC; CDR3 protein: CASSFSPTDHGETQYF
clone size: many; J gene: TRBJ1-1; V gene: TRBV3-1; D gene: TRBD1; CDR3 DNA: TGTGCCAGCAGCCCAACGCCTGGTCTTCTCGACAGGGACACTGAAGCTTTCTTT; CDR3 protein: CASSPTPGLLDRDTEAFF
clone size: -; J gene: TRBJ2-1; V gene: TRBV27; D gene: TRBD2; CDR3 DNA: TGTGCCAGCAGTTTAGAGGTAGCGGGAAATGAGCAGTTCTTC; CDR3 protein: CASSLEVAGNEQFF
clone size: -; J gene: TRBJ2-3; V gene: TRBV18; D gene: -; CDR3 DNA: TGTGCCAGCTCACCACCGGGACTCCCCCTCCATACGCAGTATTTT; CDR3 protein: CASSPPGLPLHTQYF
clone size: many; J gene: TRBJ2-7; V gene: TRBV5-5; D gene: -; CDR3 DNA: TGTGCCAGCAGCCACGAAGGGACGGAGCAGTACTTC; CDR3 protein: CASSHEGTEQYF
clone size: few; J gene: TRBJ1-2; V gene: TRBV7-9; D gene: TRBD1; CDR3 DNA: TGTGCCAGCAGCAGTCCGGGACAGGGGAACTATGGCTACACCTTC; CDR3 protein: CASSSPGQGNYGYTF
clone size: -; J gene: TRBJ2-6; V gene: TRBV18; D gene: -; CDR3 DNA: TGTGCCAGCTCACAGGGGCACTCTGGGGCCAACGTCCTGACTTTC; CDR3 protein: CASSQGHSGANVLTF
clone size: many; J gene: TRBJ2-3; V gene: TRBV7-9; D gene: TRBD2; CDR3 DNA: TGTGCCAGCAGCTTCCTAGCGGGAGGCAGGGATACGCAGTATTTT; CDR3 protein: CASSFLAGGRDTQYF
clone size: many; J gene: TRBJ2-3; V gene: TRBV6-6; D gene: -; CDR3 DNA: TGTGCCAGCAGTTACGCCCCAAGCACAGATACGCAGTATTTT; CDR3 protein: CASSYAPSTDTQYF
clone size: many; J gene: TRBJ1-2; V gene: TRBV10-2; D gene: -; CDR3 DNA: TGCGCCAGCAGTAAGGACGCCTATGGCTACACCTTC; CDR3 protein: CASSKDAYGYTF
clone size: many; J gene: TRBJ1-3; V gene: TRBV4-1; D gene: -; CDR3 DNA: TGCGCCAGCAGCCAGCAGGACTTCTCTGGAAACACCATATATTTT; CDR3 protein: CASSQQDFSGNTIYF
clone size: -; J gene: TRBJ2-1; V gene: TRBV6-5; D gene: TRBD2; CDR3 DNA: TGTGCCAGCAGTATGGCCGGGAGGGACAATGAGCAGTTCTTC; CDR3 protein: CASSMAGRDNEQFF
clone size: many; J gene: TRBJ1-1; V gene: TRBV20-1; D gene: -; CDR3 DNA: TGCAGTGCTAAGATTGGCAGCCTGAACACTGAAGCTTTCTTT; CDR3 protein: CSAKIGSLNTEAFF
clone size: many; J gene: TRBJ2-3; V gene: TRBV29-1; D gene: -; CDR3 DNA: TGCAGCGTTATACAGGCGGGCACAGATACGCAGTATTTT; CDR3 protein: CSVIQAGTDTQYF
clone size: many; J gene: TRBJ2-3; V gene: TRBV6-2/TRBV6-3; D gene: -; CDR3 DNA: TGTGCCAGCAGTTCCGGGACCTTCACAGATACGCAGTATTTT; CDR3 protein: CASSSGTFTDTQYF
clone size: many; J gene: TRBJ2-7; V gene: TRBV27; D gene: -; CDR3 DNA: TGTGCCAGCAGCCCATGGGACCTGACGAACGAGCAGTACTTC; CDR3 protein: CASSPWDLTNEQYF
clone size: many; J gene: TRBJ1-5; V gene: TRBV12-3/TRBV12-4; D gene: -; CDR3 DNA: TGTGCCAGCAGTTTGGGTCTTCAGCCCCAGCATTTT; CDR3 protein: CASSLGLQPQHF
clone size: -; J gene: TRBJ2-1; V gene: TRBV25-1; D gene: TRBD2; CDR3 DNA: TGTGCCAGCAGTGAATTAGCGGGAGTTGGCAATGAGCAGTTCTTC; CDR3 protein: CASSELAGVGNEQFF
clone size: few; J gene: TRBJ2-7; V gene: TRBV20-1; D gene: TRBD2; CDR3 DNA: TGCAGTGCTGGCCTTGGAGCGGGAGTAACTGGGGAGCAGTACTTC; CDR3 protein: CSAGLGAGVTGEQYF
clone size: many; J gene: TRBJ2-5; V gene: TRBV9; D gene: -; CDR3 DNA: TGTGCCAGCAGCGGATTCGTGGGGGACGGGGAGACCCAGTACTTC; CDR3 protein: CASSGFVGDGETQYF
clone size: many; J gene: TRBJ2-7; V gene: TRBV12-3/TRBV12-4; D gene: -; CDR3 DNA: TGTGCCAGCAGTTTAGCCGGGAGTAGTTCCTACGAGCAGTACTTC; CDR3 protein: CASSLAGSSSYEQYF
clone size: -; J gene: TRBJ2-1; V gene: TRBV16; D gene: TRBD1; CDR3 DNA: TGTGCCAGCAGCGAGACAGGGGAAGGATACAATGAGCAGTTCTTC; CDR3 protein: CASSETGEGYNEQFF
clone size: many; J gene: TRBJ2-3; V gene: TRBV18; D gene: -; CDR3 DNA: TGTGCCAGCTCACCCATCACCCCCACAGATACGCAGTATTTT; CDR3 protein: CASSPITPTDTQYF
clone size: many; J gene: TRBJ2-5; V gene: TRBV6-5; D gene: TRBD2; CDR3 DNA: TGTGCCAGCAGTCCACTAGCGGGGCTATTCCAAGAGACCCAGTACTTC; CDR3 protein: CASSPLAGLFQETQYF
clone size: -; J gene: TRBJ2-5; V gene: TRBV11-2; D gene: -; CDR3 DNA: TGTGCCAGCAGCCCGTTGGGGTTCCGGGAGACCCAGTACTTC; CDR3 protein: CASSPLGFRETQYF
clone size: many; J gene: TRBJ2-7; V gene: TRBV28; D gene: -; CDR3 DNA: TGTGCCAGCGGAAGTTTGTCCTACGAGCAGTACTTC; CDR3 protein: CASGSLSYEQYF
clone size: many; J gene: TRBJ2-1; V gene: TRBV2; D gene: -; CDR3 DNA: TGTGCCAGCAGTGAAAGAGGGTTTCCTCTCGCGTTAAACAATGAGCAGTTCTTC; CDR3 protein: CASSERGFPLALNNEQFF